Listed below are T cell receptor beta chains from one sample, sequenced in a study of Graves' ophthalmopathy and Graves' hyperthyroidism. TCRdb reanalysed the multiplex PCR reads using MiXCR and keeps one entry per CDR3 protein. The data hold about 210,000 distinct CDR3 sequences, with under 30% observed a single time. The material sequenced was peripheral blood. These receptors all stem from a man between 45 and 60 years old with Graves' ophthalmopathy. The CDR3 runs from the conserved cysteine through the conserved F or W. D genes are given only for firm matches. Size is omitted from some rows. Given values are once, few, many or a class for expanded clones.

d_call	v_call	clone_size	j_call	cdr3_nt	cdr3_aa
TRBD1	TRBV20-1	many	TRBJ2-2	TGCAGTGCCAGTCACGGACAGGTCAACACCGGGGAGCTGTTTTTT	CSASHGQVNTGELFF
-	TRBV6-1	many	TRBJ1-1	TGTGCCAGCAGCAGGACACCCGGTGAAGCTTTCTTT	CASSRTPGEAFF
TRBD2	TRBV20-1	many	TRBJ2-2	TGCAGTGCTACCCCTAGCGGGAGGCTCGACGGGGAGCTGTTTTTT	CSATPSGRLDGELFF
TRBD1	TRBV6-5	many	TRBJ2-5	TGTGCCAGCAGTACACAGGGGATGGGGACCCAGTACTTC	CASSTQGMGTQYF
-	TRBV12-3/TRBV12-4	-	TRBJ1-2	TGTGCCAGCAGTTTAGCGCGCGTGGACCAAGGGGGCTACACCTTC	CASSLARVDQGGYTF
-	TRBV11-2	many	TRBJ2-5	TGTGCCAGCAGCCCGAGACCCCAAGAGACCCAGTACTTC	CASSPRPQETQYF
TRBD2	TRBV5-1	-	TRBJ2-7	TGCGCCAGCAGCTCCTCGGGACTAGCGGGAGTCCACGAGCAGTACTTC	CASSSSGLAGVHEQYF
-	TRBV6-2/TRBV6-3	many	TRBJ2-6	TGTGCCAGCAGTTACGATTTCTCTGGGGCCAACGTCCTGACTTTC	CASSYDFSGANVLTF
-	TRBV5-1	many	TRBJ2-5	TGCGCCAGCAGCTATGGGGCCCGAGAGACCCAGTACTTC	CASSYGARETQYF
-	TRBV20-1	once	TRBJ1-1	TGCAGTGCTAGAGTAGGGTCTGCCACTGAAGCTTTCTTT	CSARVGSATEAFF
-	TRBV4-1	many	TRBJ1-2	TGCGCCAGCAGCCATCAGGGGAGCTATGGCTACACCTTC	CASSHQGSYGYTF
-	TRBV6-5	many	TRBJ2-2	TGTGCCAGCAGGGGGTGGTCGAACACCGGGGAGCTGTTTTTT	CASRGWSNTGELFF
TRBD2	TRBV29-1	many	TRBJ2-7	TGCAGCGTTGAAGATCTCAGTAGCGGGAGCTACGAGCAGTACTTC	CSVEDLSSGSYEQYF
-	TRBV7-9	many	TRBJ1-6	TGTGCCAGCAGCTTAGTGGGACACGGCCAAAATTCACCCCTCCACTTT	CASSLVGHGQNSPLHF
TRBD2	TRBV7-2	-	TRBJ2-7	TGTGCCAGCAGCTTACTCCTAGCGGGGCAGGGCGAGCAGTACTTC	CASSLLLAGQGEQYF
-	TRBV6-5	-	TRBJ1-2	TGTGCCACCACTTGGCGCGGCTACACCTTC	CATTWRGYTF
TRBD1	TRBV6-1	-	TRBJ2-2	TGTGCCAGCAGACCGGGACAGTCCGGGGAGCTGTTTTTT	CASRPGQSGELFF
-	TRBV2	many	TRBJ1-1	TGTGCCAGCAGTAGGGTTCGTAGGGAAGCTTTCTTT	CASSRVRREAFF
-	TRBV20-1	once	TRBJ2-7	TGCAGTGCTGAAGACTCCTACGAGCAGTACTTC	CSAEDSYEQYF
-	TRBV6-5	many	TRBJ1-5	TGTGCCAGCAGCTTCACATCGAGCAATCAGCCCCAGCATTTT	CASSFTSSNQPQHF
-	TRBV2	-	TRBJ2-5	TGTGCCAGCAACAGGGACGAGACCCAGTACTTC	CASNRDETQYF
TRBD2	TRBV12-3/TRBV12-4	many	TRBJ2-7	TGTGCCAGCAGTTTTGTGGGGAGGGCCGATTACGAGCAGTACTTC	CASSFVGRADYEQYF